Listed here is a single T cell receptor (beta chain). Antigen: not known. The sample belongs to a study of beta chain features in type 1 diabetes. General study points: A moderate, significant TCRB CDR3 shortening appeared in type 1 diabetes across four CD4+ subsets.

The sequenced template was cDNA made from the entire isolated RNA. Approximately 3.5 million reads, on average, came from each naive, central memory and regulatory T cell sample. Using immunoSEQ multiplex PCR, the repertoire was profiled, and TCRdb retains in-frame clones only, with some absent. This table holds 250,000 to 300,000 clones, 24% found once. CDR1 is SGHNT, CDR2 YYREEE, per germline (reference sequence). Trimming at V came to 0 bases and at J to 6 bases, leaving 8 bases not matched to a gene. There are 16 residues in the CDR3. The receptor's source is a woman aged 30 to 39 with type 1 diabetes. Input material: naive CD4+ T cells from blood. The chain employs TRBV5-4 and TRBJ2-3; 9 nucleotides match TRBD2. The CDR3 DNA is TGTGCCAGCAGCTTGGGGGGGACTAGCATGGGGGATACGCAGTATTTT. As protein: CASSLGGTSMGDTQYF.